Below are 20 T cell receptor beta chains sequenced from a single sample in a study of identical twins. MiXCR, run by TCRdb on the 5' RACE reads, gives a single entry per CDR3 protein. The profile shows approximately 470,000 distinct CDR3 sequences, approximately 15% of them singletons. These data were likewise used in another study, on yellow fever vaccine responses in identical twins.

The specimen sequenced was CD4+ T cells sorted from blood. These receptors came from a woman younger than 30 in good health.

The chain recombines TRBV7-8 with TRBJ2-4, with D perhaps matching TRBD2 (6 bases). Per germline, CDR1 SGHVS and CDR2 FQNEAQ. Trimming removed 2 bases from V and 6 bases from J, with 20 bases in between. The CDR3 is 17 residues long. The DNA for the CDR3 is TGTGCCAGCAGCTTAAATGTCGTCGGGAGTAAGGGAAACATTCAGTACTTC. It specifies CASSLNVVGSKGNIQYF.

The chain links TRBV12-3 or TRBV12-4 to TRBJ2-3, with D possibly being TRBD1 (7 bases). This CDR3 is 16 amino acids long. V gave up 5 bases and J gave up 0 bases, with 15 bases separating them. CDR3 in DNA: TGTGCCAGCAGTCTAGGGCGGGACAGCAGCACAGATACGCAGTATTTT. It codes for CASSLGRDSSTDTQYF.

Regarding this clonotype: Germline is not matched at one junction end, which may reflect a read error. This sequence joins TRBV5-1 and TRBJ2-5, with 7 bases identical to TRBD1. Germline CDR1 is SGHRS and CDR2 is YFSETQ. The CDR3 runs to 17 residues. CDR3 region: CASSFLGLGGDQETQYF. The CDR3 DNA is TGCGCCAGCAGCTTCCTTGGTTTAGGGGGCGACCAGGAGACCCAGTACTTC.

This clonotype has only a few counts. This chain uses TRBV6-2 or TRBV6-3 with TRBJ2-2; D possibly corresponds to TRBD2 (5 bases). CDR3 length equals 15 residues. The germline V and J ends were trimmed by 2 bases and 6 bases, with 13 bases remaining between them. Per the germline V gene, CDR1 is MNHEY and CDR2 is SVGEGT. The CDR3 sequence: CASSYVEEEAGELFF. Here the CDR3 DNA reads TGTGCCAGCAGTTACGTAGAGGAGGAGGCCGGGGAGCTGTTTTTT.

This clonotype was observed at least ten times. This sequence joins TRBV4-3 and TRBJ2-1; 7 bases are a match to TRBD2. Per germline, CDR1 LGHNA and CDR2 YSLEER. The CDR3 consists of 16 residues. Germline trimming cut 0 bases from V and 4 bases from J; bases unmatched to any gene: 6. The DNA for the CDR3 is TGCGCCAGCAGCCAAGATGGGGCTAGCGGTTACAATGAGCAGTTCTTC. Protein sequence: CASSQDGASGYNEQFF.

The CDR3 sequence is CASSVTILAGTGELFF. The CDR3 DNA reads TGTGCCAGCAGCGTGACCATTTTAGCGGGGACCGGGGAGCTGTTTTTT. The chain employs TRBV5-6 and TRBJ2-2, with 8 nucleotides matching TRBD2. Trimming removed 4 bases from V and 5 bases from J; junction bases left unmatched: 10. There are 16 residues in the CDR3. Looked up from germline, CDR1 is SGHDT and CDR2 is YYEEEE.

J is TRBJ2-6 and V is TRBV28, with no clear D. Deletions cut 3 bases from V and 7 bases from J, with 4 bases between. The germline V gene encodes CDR1 MDHEN and CDR2 SYDVKM. This CDR3 is built from 12 residues. CDR3 region: CASSFLANVLTF. The CDR3 DNA sequence: TGTGCCAGCAGTTTTTTAGCCAACGTCCTGACTTTC.

Written as DNA, the CDR3 is TGCGCCAGCAGCTTGGCGGGGGCGGCCAGCTCCTACGAGCAGTACTTC. This gives the protein CASSLAGAASSYEQYF. The chain couples TRBV5-1 to TRBJ2-7; D might be TRBD1 or TRBD2, each matching 6 bases. Germline CDR1 and CDR2: SGHRS and YFSETQ. Trimming removed 0 bases from V and 0 bases from J, with 13 bases in between. There are 16 residues in the CDR3.

The sample holds many counts of this clonotype. The chain recombines TRBV3-1 with TRBJ1-1, with 10 bases matching TRBD1. This CDR3 spans 13 amino acids. Germline V gene lookup returns CDR1 LGHDT and CDR2 YNNKEL (reference sequence). Losses at the gene ends were 8 bases for V and 8 bases for J; bases not matched to a gene: 8. In nucleotides, the CDR3 is TGTGCCAGCGCCGGAGACAGGGGGCGCGAAGCTTTCTTT. Translation: CASAGDRGREAFF.

The V gene is TRBV12-3 or TRBV12-4, the J gene TRBJ2-2; D unresolved. Trimming took 6 bases from V and 4 from J, leaving 12 bases between them. The CDR3 has 14 amino acids. CDR3 DNA sequence: TGTGCCAGCAGAACCTGGACGGGCACCGGGGAGCTGTTTTTT. It is translated as CASRTWTGTGELFF.

This rearrangement joins TRBV3-1 to TRBJ1-1, with a tentative D call TRBD1 (6 bases). V was trimmed by 1 base and J by 5 bases, leaving 11 bases between them. This CDR3 region has 14 residues. The germline gives CDR1 LGHDT, CDR2 YNNKEL (reference sequence). Here the CDR3 DNA reads TGTGCCAGCAGCCAAGGGCAGGGGAGGACTGAAGCTTTCTTT. Translation gives CASSQGQGRTEAFF. The variable domain in full, completed from reference TRBV3-1 and TRBJ1-1, reads DTAVSQTPKYLVTQMGNDKSIKCEQNLGHDTMYWYKQDSKKFLKIMFSYNNKELIINETVPNRFSPKSPDKAHLNLHINSLELGDSAVYFCASSQGQGRTEAFFGQGTRLTVV.

The rearrangement joins TRBV6-1 to TRBJ2-5; D is unclear. The germline CDR1 and CDR2 sequences are MNHNS and SASEGT. Between the trimmed V and J ends, which lost 8 bases and 5 bases, there was a span of 15 bases. The CDR3 length is 13 residues. The CDR3: CASRAAGWETQYF. The CDR3 DNA sequence: TGTGCCAGCCGGGCTGCCGGCTGGGAGACCCAGTACTTC.

This rearrangement joins TRBV19 to TRBJ2-1, with 10 bases matching TRBD2. V shed 5 bases and J 3 bases; nucleotides not matched to a gene: 10. The CDR3 consists of 17 residues. The germline V gene has CDR1 LNHDA and CDR2 SQIVND (reference sequence). CDR3: CASSSPLTSGYYNEQFF. The CDR3 coding sequence is TGTGCCAGTAGTTCCCCCCTGACTAGCGGGTACTACAATGAGCAGTTCTTC.

This clonotype was recorded a few times. The genes are TRBV28 and TRBJ2-3; D perhaps matches TRBD2 (6 bases). CDR1 and CDR2 from the germline V gene are MDHEN and SYDVKM. The CDR3 consists of 16 residues. Trimming stripped 5 bases from V and 2 bases from J, with 17 bases between. CDR3 in amino acids: CASSAGTAHDTDTQYF. CDR3 DNA sequence: TGTGCCAGCAGTGCCGGGACTGCCCACGACACAGATACGCAGTATTTT.

This clonotype has only a few counts. This chain uses TRBV14 with TRBJ2-1; D not resolved. Germline loops: CDR1 SGHDN, CDR2 FVKESK. The CDR3 spans 14 residues. V dropped 6 bases and J dropped 3 bases, with 12 bases sitting between them. DNA of the CDR3: TGTGCCAGCAGAGCCCGAGGCTACTACAATGAGCAGTTCTTC. Protein: CASRARGYYNEQFF.

This clonotype was picked up a small number of times. The chain has TRBV24-1 and TRBJ2-7; no clear D gene. CDR1 and CDR2 from the germline V gene are KGHDR and SFDVKD. Trimming left V 2 bases short and J 0 bases short, with 10 bases between. CDR3 length: 15 residues. CDR3 amino acids: CATSDSRSGSYEQYF. The DNA of the CDR3 is TGTGCCACCAGTGATTCTAGGAGTGGCTCCTACGAGCAGTACTTC.

This clonotype was observed many times. The chain joins TRBV20-1 to TRBJ2-2; 7 nucleotides match TRBD1. The germline V gene encodes CDR1 DFQATT and CDR2 SNEGSKA (reference sequence). Losses at the gene ends were 6 bases for V and 5 bases for J; bases not matched to a gene: 9. This CDR3 spans 14 amino acids. DNA of the CDR3: TGCAGTGCGCAGGGAGACAGGGTTACCGGGGAGCTGTTTTTT. Translated, it gives CSAQGDRVTGELFF.

Ten or more counts support this clonotype. The rearrangement joins TRBV29-1 to TRBJ2-1, with D hard to call. Per germline, CDR1 SQVTM and CDR2 ANQGSEA. The CDR3 loop spans 13 amino acids. The V end was cut by 5 bases, the J end by 0 bases, with 8 bases between. The CDR3 nucleotides are TGCAGCGTTTCGGGCGGCTCCTACAATGAGCAGTTCTTC. It specifies CSVSGGSYNEQFF.

This clonotype was detected only a few times. The chain couples TRBV7-9 to TRBJ2-2; D uncertain. The ends were cut back, 1 base at V and 7 bases at J, with 13 bases in the middle. CDR3 size: 15 residues. CDR1 is SEHNR, CDR2 FQNEAQ, per germline (reference sequence). CDR3 amino acids: CASSLGLSLNGELFF. For the CDR3, the DNA is TGTGCCAGCAGCTTAGGTTTGTCCCTCAACGGGGAGCTGTTTTTT.

This chain's CDR3 is CASRWWAKRTSGKDTQETQYF. The CDR3 DNA is TGTGCCAGCAGGTGGTGGGCTAAAAGGACTAGCGGAAAGGATACACAAGAGACCCAGTACTTC. The chain recombines TRBV2 with TRBJ2-5, with 10 bases aligning to TRBD2. The CDR3 is made up of 21 amino acids. Losses at the gene ends were 6 bases for V and 2 bases for J; bases not matched to a gene: 24. Germline CDR1 SNHLY, CDR2 FYNNEI.